Listed below are T cell receptor beta chains from one sample, sequenced in a study of T cell responses to AZD1222 COVID-19 vaccine. TCRdb's table, derived via immunoSEQ multiplex PCR, lists solely in-frame clones and lacks some. Of 55,000 to 65,000 clones in the sample, approximately 89% were seen once. Sequenced material: peripheral blood, taken 28 days after the second AZD1222 dose. Every receptor here comes from an adult who received the AZD1222 COVID-19 vaccine. Both conserved end residues are part of each CDR3. A D gene is named only where the DNA matches it firmly.

D | V | CDR3
NA | TRBV5-4 | CASSLETTGYDEQFF
NA | TRBV29-1 | CSVDGGRDTGELFF
NA | TRBV2 | CASSPLPEAFF
NA | TRBV1 | CTTGQVPYEQYF
TRBD1 | TRBV19 | CASQGKGQYSNQPQHF
NA | TRBV28 | CASSLSLLPGGGNTIYF
NA | TRBV7-9 | CASTGVNTEAFF
NA | TRBV18 | CASSLDRLVGYRDEKLFF
NA | TRBV5-1 | CASSFYGGVGTGELFF
NA | TRBV19 | CASSIEGTANTEAFF
NA | TRBV6-1 | CASSDTGPLYF
TRBD1 | TRBV5-1 | CASSLTGGRGNQPQHF
TRBD1 | TRBV30 | CAYGTVNSPLHF
TRBD2 | TRBV11-2 | CASSRGLAGGLREQYF
TRBD2 | TRBV5-1 | CASSLDGVAGGGETQYF
NA | TRBV2 | CASSESQGIKDTEAFF
NA | TRBV5-1 | CASNDVTGNYGYTF